Following are 17 T cell receptor beta chains from one sample sequenced in a study of control samples from healthy donors and cancer patients. The table came from immunoSEQ multiplex PCR; TCRdb's copy has only in-frame clones and leaves some out. The table includes 120,000 to 150,000 clones, 93% detected once. The sample taken for sequencing was blood. The receptor set was obtained from a man aged 18 to 30 in good health.

The rearrangement uses TRBV19 and TRBJ2-5; D gene unclear. The CDR3 has 16 amino acids. V lost 3 bases, J lost 1 base, and 15 bases lay in between. The germline V gene encodes CDR1 LNHDA and CDR2 SQIVND (reference sequence). The CDR3 DNA follows: TGTGCCAGTAGTATTTCCCTGGCAGCTGCCCAAGAGACCCAGTACTTC. The encoded protein is CASSISLAAAQETQYF.

The chain has TRBV6-4 and TRBJ2-7; maybe TRBD2 (5 bases). The CDR3 length is 15 residues. V was trimmed by 3 bases and J by 4 bases, leaving 16 bases between them. Germline V gives CDR1 MRHNA, CDR2 SNTAGT. The CDR3 bases are TGTGCCAGCAGTGAACCCCAAACGAGGGAATACGAGCAGTACTTC. As protein: CASSEPQTREYEQYF.

This clone was seen only a few times. This chain connects TRBV3-1 (or the pseudogene TRBV3-2) to TRBJ2-7; 8 bases agree with TRBD2. This CDR3 comprises 14 residues. V gave up 3 bases and J gave up 2 bases; unmatched junction bases: 3. Germline CDR1 is LGHDT and CDR2 is YNNKEL (reference sequence). In DNA, the CDR3 is TGTGCCAGCAGCCAGGGACTAGGGCCCTACGAGCAGTACTTC. This translates into CASSQGLGPYEQYF.

This clone was picked up one time. J is TRBJ2-7 and V is TRBV27; no clear D gene. From germline, CDR1 is MNHEY and CDR2 SMNVEV (reference sequence). Trimming removed 0 bases at V and 2 bases at J, with 8 bases between. CDR3 length equals 14 residues. CDR3 coding DNA: TGTGCCAGCAGTTTATCGAGTGGAACCTACGAGCAGTACTTC. Amino acid sequence: CASSLSSGTYEQYF.

J is TRBJ2-7 and V is TRBV4-3, with D perhaps TRBD1 (5 bases). Germline V CDR1 and CDR2: LGHNA, YSLEER. The CDR3 runs 15 residues. V was clipped by 0 bases and J by 2 bases, with 11 bases between them. In nucleotides, the CDR3 is TGCGCCAGCAGCCAAGATGGGGCCTTAGCCTACGAGCAGTACTTC. This translates into CASSQDGALAYEQYF.

This clone was found once. The V and J genes are TRBV10-3 and TRBJ1-5, with D perhaps TRBD1 (6 bases). The germline CDR1 and CDR2 sequences are ENHRY and SYGVKD. The ends were cut back, 2 bases at V and 5 bases at J, with 13 bases in the middle. CDR3 length: 15 residues. The CDR3 coding sequence is TGTGCCATCAGTGAGGGACAGCGGGCCGATCAGCCCCAGCATTTT. Protein sequence: CAISEGQRADQPQHF.

The rearrangement uses TRBV25-1 and TRBJ1-5; tentatively, D is TRBD1 (5 bases). The CDR3 covers 14 residues. Germline V gene lookup returns CDR1 MGHDK and CDR2 SYGVNS. Deletions cut 6 bases from V and 3 bases from J, with 12 bases between. Here the CDR3 reads CASRGRGSNQPQHF. The DNA of the CDR3 is TGTGCCAGCAGGGGACGTGGTTCCAATCAGCCCCAGCATTTT.

The V gene is TRBV6-5, the J gene TRBJ2-7, with D uncertain. The CDR3 sequence is 13 residues long. The germline V gene has CDR1 MNHEY and CDR2 SVGAGI. V lost 0 bases to trimming and J lost 6 bases, with 9 bases between them. The CDR3 protein is CASSYSRSGEQYF. The CDR3 nucleotides are TGTGCCAGCAGTTACTCGAGATCCGGCGAGCAGTACTTC.

This clone came up a few times. V is TRBV30 and J is TRBJ1-6; no clear D gene. This CDR3 is 14 amino acids long. Trimming removed 5 bases at V and 7 bases at J, with 15 bases between. Germline V gene sequence: CDR1 GTSNPN, CDR2 SVGIG (reference sequence). In nucleotides, the CDR3 is TGTGCCTGGGCTTTCGGACGGATAAATTCACCCCTCCACTTT. It translates to CAWAFGRINSPLHF.

V is TRBV18 and J is TRBJ2-6; D is undetermined. V gave up 2 bases and J gave up 4 bases, with 12 bases separating them. Per germline, CDR1 KGHSH and CDR2 LQKENI. CDR3 length equals 16 residues. The CDR3 coding sequence is TGTGCCAGCTCACCATGGTTCATGGTCGGGGCCAACGTCCTGACTTTC. It translates to CASSPWFMVGANVLTF.

This clone has just one count. The chain employs TRBV19 and TRBJ2-7; 10 bases fit TRBD1. V trimming: 9 bases; J trimming: 5 bases; junction bases outside the gene matches: 7. There are 13 residues in the CDR3. Per the germline V gene, CDR1 is LNHDA and CDR2 is SQIVND (reference sequence). CDR3 in DNA: TGTGCCAGCTTCGGGACAGGGGACGACGAGCAGTACTTC. It encodes CASFGTGDDEQYF.

The CDR3 bases are TGTGCCAGCAGGGGGGGGGTATCCACAGATACGCAGTATTTT. Translating gives CASRGGVSTDTQYF. The J gene is TRBJ2-3, the V gene TRBV3-1 (or the pseudogene TRBV3-2); 7 nucleotides line up with TRBD2. The CDR3 covers 14 residues. V dropped 6 bases and J dropped 2; count of bases not matched to a gene: 5. CDR1 is LGHDT and CDR2 is YNNKEL in the germline V gene (reference sequence).

The chain carries TRBV5-4 and TRBJ1-2; D remains ambiguous. The length of the CDR3 is 13 residues. V was trimmed by 7 bases and J by 8 bases, leaving 18 bases between them. The germline V gene encodes CDR1 SGHNT and CDR2 YYREEE (reference sequence). Written as DNA, the CDR3 is TGTGCCAGCCGCCAACTTTCAGAGGGCGGCTACACCTTC. Its protein is CASRQLSEGGYTF.

This clone appeared once. This sequence joins TRBV28 and TRBJ1-1; 7 bases are shared with TRBD1. J was trimmed by 3 bases and V by 6 bases; bases with no gene match: 22. CDR3 length: 19 amino acids. The germline gives CDR1 MDHEN, CDR2 SYDVKM. The CDR3: CASSFNYNRQGAQDTEAFF. Here the CDR3 DNA reads TGTGCCAGCAGCTTTAACTATAATCGACAGGGAGCGCAAGACACTGAAGCTTTCTTT.

The rearrangement links TRBV6-2 or TRBV6-3 to TRBJ2-7; 7 nucleotides agree with TRBD1. The V and J ends lost 3 bases and 0 bases, in that order; junction bases with no gene match: 8. The CDR3 has 16 residues. Germline-derived CDR1 and CDR2 are MNHEY and SVGEGT. The CDR3 region is CASSYNAGGPSYEQYF. As DNA, the CDR3 is TGTGCCAGCAGTTATAATGCAGGGGGTCCCTCCTACGAGCAGTACTTC.

The chain has TRBV13 and TRBJ2-7; tentative D call: TRBD2 (7 bases). CDR3 length equals 16 residues. The V gene lost 5 bases and the J gene lost 2 bases, with 19 bases spanning the gap. Germline V gene data show CDR1 as PRHDT and CDR2 as FYEKMQ (reference sequence). The CDR3 region has the DNA TGTGCCAGCAGCAGGGGGGGCAGGGCGTCAACCTACGAGCAGTACTTC. This translates into CASSRGGRASTYEQYF. Together with reference TRBV13 and TRBJ2-7, the CDR3 gives the full variable domain: AAGVIQSPRHLIKEKRETATLKCYPIPRHDTVYWYQQGPGQDPQFLISFYEKMQSDKGSIPDRFSAQQFSDYHSELNMSSLELGDSALYFCASSRGGRASTYEQYFGPGTRLTVT.

This chain links TRBV25-1 with TRBJ1-1, with TRBD1 as a possible D gene (5 bases). Looked up from germline, CDR1 is MGHDK and CDR2 is SYGVNS. The CDR3 spans 12 residues. V was shortened by 2 bases and J by 4 bases, with 5 bases between the two germline ends. The chain's CDR3 is CASSEGATEAFF. The CDR3 DNA is TGTGCCAGCAGTGAAGGGGCCACTGAAGCTTTCTTT.